What follows are 14 T cell receptor beta chains derived from one specimen sequenced in a study of blood T cell repertoires in COVID-19. Repertoires were generated with immunoSEQ multiplex PCR, while TCRdb's copy carries only in-frame clones and drops some. The repertoire includes approximately 250,000 clones, about four fifths of them detected once, and more than 4% sits in the top ten. Sequences were obtained from peripheral blood. The receptors derive from a man aged 50-59 years with acute or convalescent COVID-19.

The V gene is TRBV18, the J gene TRBJ2-5; a weak D match, TRBD2 (5 bases). This CDR3 spans 12 amino acids. Germline V gene data show CDR1 as KGHSH and CDR2 as LQKENI. V gave up 3 bases and J gave up 9 bases, with 11 bases separating them. The CDR3 here is CASSPTKASQYF. The CDR3, as DNA: TGTGCCAGCTCACCGACTAAGGCGTCCCAGTACTTC. Together with reference TRBV18 and TRBJ2-5, the CDR3 gives the full variable domain: NAGVMQNPRHLVRRRGQEARLRCSPMKGHSHVYWYRQLPEEGLKFMVYLQKENIIDESGMPKERFSAEFPKEGPSILRIQQVVRGDSAAYFCASSPTKASQYFGPGTRLLVL.

The chain carries TRBV27 and TRBJ1-5; possibly TRBD1 for D (5 bases). V lost 7 bases to trimming and J lost 0 bases, with 13 bases between them. The CDR3 is 15 residues long. Germline V CDR1 and CDR2: MNHEY, SMNVEV (reference sequence). The CDR3 DNA is TGTGCCAGCACTCTCGGGGGGAATAGCAATCAGCCCCAGCATTTT. It codes for CASTLGGNSNQPQHF.

The chain recombines TRBV7-3 with TRBJ2-7; D possibly corresponds to TRBD1 (5 bases). The V gene's germline CDR1 is SGHTA and CDR2 FQGTGA. The CDR3 consists of 13 residues. V was shortened by 5 bases and J by 6 bases, with 14 bases between the two germline ends. Here the CDR3 DNA reads TGTGCCAGCAGCCCCTCTGGTCAGGGCGAGCAGTACTTC. Amino acid sequence: CASSPSGQGEQYF.

This chain links TRBV18 with TRBJ1-2, with D possibly being TRBD1 (5 bases). In germline, CDR1 is KGHSH, CDR2 LQKENI. Trimming pared 3 bases from V and 6 bases from J, leaving 8 bases between. CDR3 size: 12 residues. CDR3 protein: CASSPIGDGYTF. The DNA for the CDR3 is TGTGCCAGCTCACCGATAGGGGATGGCTACACCTTC.

The V call is TRBV19, the J call TRBJ1-4; TRBD1 might be the D (5 bases). The CDR3 runs to 14 residues. V dropped 4 bases and J dropped 5 bases, with 11 bases sitting between them. CDR1 is LNHDA and CDR2 is SQIVND in the germline V gene (reference sequence). DNA of the CDR3: TGTGCCAGTAGTAACAGCGGGGGAAATGAAAAACTGTTTTTT. Amino acids: CASSNSGGNEKLFF. The full variable domain, its missing parts supplied by reference TRBV19 and TRBJ1-4, is DGGITQSPKYLFRKEGQNVTLSCEQNLNHDAMYWYRQDPGQGLRLIYYSQIVNDFQKGDIAEGYSVSREKKESFPLTVTSAQKNPTAFYLCASSNSGGNEKLFFGSGTQLSVL.

J is TRBJ2-3 and V is TRBV20-1; D ambiguous. Germline CDR1 is DFQATT and CDR2 is SNEGSKA (reference sequence). V was shortened by 7 bases and J by 0 bases, with 5 bases between the two germline ends. The CDR3 sequence is 11 residues long. The CDR3 DNA reads as TGCAGTGGAGCTAGCACAGATACGCAGTATTTT. It specifies CSGASTDTQYF.

J is TRBJ2-2 and V is TRBV11-3; D is possibly TRBD1 (5 bases). Germline V CDR1 and CDR2: SGHNT, YENEEA. This CDR3 contains 12 residues. Trimming shortened V by 6 bases and J by 3 bases, and 5 bases separated the two germline ends. Written as DNA, the CDR3 is TGTGCCAGCAGAGGGGACACCGGGGAGCTGTTTTTT. Amino acid sequence: CASRGDTGELFF.

The J gene is TRBJ1-2, the V gene TRBV19; 9 bases line up with TRBD1. Trimming removed 5 bases from V and 1 base from J; junction bases left unmatched: 14. Germline V CDR1 and CDR2: LNHDA, SQIVND (reference sequence). The CDR3 runs 18 residues. CDR3 protein: CASSVHTGGAGFNYGYTF. The CDR3 DNA is TGTGCCAGTAGTGTACATACAGGGGGCGCAGGGTTTAACTATGGCTACACCTTC. Full variable domain (remainder filled in from reference TRBV19 and TRBJ1-2): DGGITQSPKYLFRKEGQNVTLSCEQNLNHDAMYWYRQDPGQGLRLIYYSQIVNDFQKGDIAEGYSVSREKKESFPLTVTSAQKNPTAFYLCASSVHTGGAGFNYGYTFGSGTRLTVV.

The chain joins TRBV13 to TRBJ2-7; weak D call: TRBD1 (5 bases). Germline V CDR1 and CDR2: PRHDT, FYEKMQ (reference sequence). V dropped 1 base and J dropped 5 bases, with 15 bases sitting between them. This CDR3 has 15 amino acids. The CDR3 sequence: CASSLVSPGRNEQYF. CDR3 nucleotide sequence: TGTGCCAGCAGCTTAGTGTCGCCAGGGCGAAACGAGCAGTACTTC.

The V gene is TRBV5-1, the J gene TRBJ1-2; TRBD1 is a possible D gene (5 bases). CDR3 length: 14 residues. Germline V gene data show CDR1 as SGHRS and CDR2 as YFSETQ. The ends were cut back, 6 bases at V and 4 bases at J, with 16 bases in the middle. DNA for the CDR3: TGCGCCAGCACCTTCGGACCAGGGATCTATGGCTACACCTTC. Translating gives CASTFGPGIYGYTF. Supplemented by reference TRBV5-1 and TRBJ1-2, the full variable domain reads KAGVTQTPRYLIKTRGQQVTLSCSPISGHRSVSWYQQTPGQGLQFLFEYFSETQRNKGNFPGRFSGRQFSNSRSEMNVSTLELGDSALYLCASTFGPGIYGYTFGSGTRLTVV.

J is TRBJ1-2 and V is TRBV7-9, with D unclear. Germline lookup yields CDR1 SEHNR and CDR2 FQNEAQ (reference sequence). The ends were cut back, 3 bases at V and 4 bases at J, with 9 bases in the middle. This CDR3 contains 13 residues. The CDR3 coding sequence is TGTGCCAGCAGCTTTGGCAGTGGCTATGGCTACACCTTC. Translation gives CASSFGSGYGYTF.

The chain recombines TRBV6-5 with TRBJ2-1; D ambiguous. The CDR3 spans 15 residues. CDR1 and CDR2 from the germline V gene are MNHEY and SVGAGI. Between the trimmed V and J ends, which lost 2 bases and 0 bases, there was a span of 8 bases. DNA for the CDR3: TGTGCCAGCAGTTACGAACTAAGCTCCTACAATGAGCAGTTCTTC. This codes for CASSYELSSYNEQFF.

The V gene is TRBV18, the J gene TRBJ2-5; TRBD2 agrees at 13 bases. The V and J ends lost 9 bases and 4 bases, in that order; junction bases with no gene match: 5. The CDR3 is 14 amino acids. Germline V gives CDR1 KGHSH, CDR2 LQKENI. The CDR3 is CASLGLAGSETQYF. The CDR3 DNA reads TGTGCCAGTTTGGGACTAGCGGGATCAGAGACCCAGTACTTC.

The rearrangement uses TRBV24-1 and TRBJ2-1, with 12 nucleotides matching TRBD2. The trim removed 4 bases at V and 5 bases at J, leaving 5 bases unmatched. This CDR3 is built from 16 residues. CDR1 KGHDR and CDR2 SFDVKD come from the germline V gene. Here the CDR3 DNA reads TGTGCCACCAGTGACAGAGGACTAGCGGGAAACAATGAGCAGTTCTTC. This gives the protein CATSDRGLAGNNEQFF.